This T cell receptor (beta chain) was obtained from a study of T cells expressing NK-cell markers. Turning to the study itself: Sorted T-cell subsets CD3+CD56+NKG2C+, CD3+CD56+NKG2C- and CD3+CD56-NKG2C+ were TCR beta-sequenced. Eight donors were sequenced, seven testing HCMV-seropositive and one testing seronegative.

Study-level results: Unclear, still, was the HCMV specificity of the expanded NKG2C+ T cell clones.

TCRdb reprocessed the 5' RACE reads and stores each CDR3 protein as one record, lacking DNA. The sample totals 300,000 to 500,000 distinct CDR3 sequences. Germline V gene sequence: CDR1 LGHDT, CDR2 YNNKEL (reference sequence). The CDR3 is 13 amino acids. Of note for this clonotype: Antigen unknown.

This clonotype was obtained from a woman between 45 and 60 years old in good health. The sequenced sample was blood T cells: a sorted CD56 or NKG2C T cell subset, CD4+ or CD8+ T cells, or bulk PBMC T cells (not recorded which). The V and J genes are TRBV3-1 and TRBJ1-5. The CDR3 protein is CASSQGQGRPQHF.